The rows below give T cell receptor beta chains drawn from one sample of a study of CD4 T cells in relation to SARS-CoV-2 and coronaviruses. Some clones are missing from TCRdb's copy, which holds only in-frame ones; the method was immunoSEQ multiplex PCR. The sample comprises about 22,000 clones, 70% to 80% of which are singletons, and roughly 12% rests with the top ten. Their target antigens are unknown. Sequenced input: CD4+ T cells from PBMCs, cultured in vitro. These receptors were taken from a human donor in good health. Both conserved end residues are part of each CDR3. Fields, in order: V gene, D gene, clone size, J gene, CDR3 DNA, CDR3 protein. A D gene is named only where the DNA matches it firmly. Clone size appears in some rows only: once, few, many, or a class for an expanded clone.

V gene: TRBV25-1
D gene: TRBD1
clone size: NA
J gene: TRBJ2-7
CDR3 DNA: TGTGCCAGCCGTGGACAGGTTTTCTACGAGCAGTACTTC
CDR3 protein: CASRGQVFYEQYF

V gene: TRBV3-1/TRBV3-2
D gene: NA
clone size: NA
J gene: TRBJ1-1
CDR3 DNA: TGTGCCAGCAGCCAAGACCTAATAGGGGGTAAAGAAGCTTTCTTT
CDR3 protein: CASSQDLIGGKEAFF

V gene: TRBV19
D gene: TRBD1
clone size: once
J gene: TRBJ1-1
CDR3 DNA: TGTGCCAGTAGTATAGGGGACAGCCGGACTGAAGCTTTCTTT
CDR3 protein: CASSIGDSRTEAFF

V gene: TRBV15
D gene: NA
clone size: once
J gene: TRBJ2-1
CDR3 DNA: TGTGCCACCAGCGTCGTGTCAGGGGCAGGTGAGCAGTTCTTC
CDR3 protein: CATSVVSGAGEQFF

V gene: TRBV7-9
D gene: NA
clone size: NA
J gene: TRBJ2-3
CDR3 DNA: TGTGCCAGCCTGGGAAGAGGGGGGGTCACAGATACGCAGTATTTT
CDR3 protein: CASLGRGGVTDTQYF

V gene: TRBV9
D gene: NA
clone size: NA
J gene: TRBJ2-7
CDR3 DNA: TGTGCCAGCAGCGCCGTTCTGAGCTCCTACGAGCAGTACTTC
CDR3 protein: CASSAVLSSYEQYF

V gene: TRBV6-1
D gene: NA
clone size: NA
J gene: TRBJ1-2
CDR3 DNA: TGTGCCAGCAGTGAATTAGCGATGACGGTCTATGGCTACACCTTC
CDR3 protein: CASSELAMTVYGYTF

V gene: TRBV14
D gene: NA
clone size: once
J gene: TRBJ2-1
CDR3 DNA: TGTGCCAGCAGCCCGGAGTACAATGAGCAGTTCTTC
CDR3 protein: CASSPEYNEQFF

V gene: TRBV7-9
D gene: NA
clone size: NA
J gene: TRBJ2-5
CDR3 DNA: TGTGCCAGCAGCAGTGCCGGGACTCCCCCAGAGACCCAGTACTTC
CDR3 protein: CASSSAGTPPETQYF

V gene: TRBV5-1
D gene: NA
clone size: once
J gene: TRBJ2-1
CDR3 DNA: TGCGCCAGCAGCTCGACTATGAGGGGTGAGCAGTTCTTC
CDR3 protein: CASSSTMRGEQFF

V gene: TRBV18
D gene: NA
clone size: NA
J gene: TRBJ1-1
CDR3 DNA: TGTGCCAGCGGGGGGTGGATGGAGACTGAAGCTTTCTTT
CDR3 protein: CASGGWMETEAFF